This TCR beta chain was recovered during a study of blood T cell repertoires in COVID-19 (dated by TCRdb to about 2020). Regarding the research as a whole: Samples from collaborators originated in the United States, Italy and Spain and spanned both the acute and convalescent phases of COVID-19. Where available, HLA class I and class II types were obtained from metadata supplied by the sample provider rather than from assay-based typing. The repertoires were made available in a free public database intended to serve as a resource for research on the immune response to SARS-CoV-2. The sample metadata nearly always contained a de-identified subject ID, COVID-19 status, age in years and sex. Deeply sampled blood TCRbeta repertoires from subjects exposed to, actively infected with, or recovered from COVID-19 were included in the dataset. The samples were drawn from two sources: the first 160 participants of the ongoing ImmuneRACE study, and about 1,300 subjects contributed by 6 global collaborators. The material from the prospective study consisted of cDNA or gDNA derived from T cells, B-cell-depleted T cells, or PBMCs.

The collaborating institutions used their own protocols to collect whole blood in K2EDTA tubes. Collaborator samples were shipped for TCRbeta analysis as frozen whole blood, isolated PBMCs, or DNA extracted from either sample type. Broad study findings and their caveats: Clinical and demographic metadata were provided uncurated, with the amount varying by source and participant.

Turning to this clone: No antigen is known for it. No much larger clone is present one base from it, and per-base qualities are unavailable.

At the junction V is shortened by 4 bases and J by 4 bases; bases outside the gene matches: 7. In the germline V gene, CDR1 corresponds to SNHLY and CDR2 to FYNNEI. The CDR3 starts with the cysteine, ends with the phenylalanine, and has 15 residues. Only the CDR3 part of the read is kept: 45 bases, read in frame from the first base. The immunoSEQ Assay, a bias-controlled multiplex PCR, was used to amplify TCRbeta CDR3 regions from genomic DNA. In the authors' own workflow: Within the assay, amplification of reference gene primers was used to estimate how many nucleated cells each sample contained. To quantify the absolute abundance of each unique TCRbeta CDR3 rearrangement, sequence reads were collapsed and filtered. For each sample, productive Simpson clonality was calculated as the square root of Simpson's diversity index over productive rearrangements. TCRdb holds this immuneACCESS table with in-frame rearrangements only. Some clones are missing; in checked studies, unresolved V genes explain under half, and the rest has no known cause. The DNA gave D and trimming, while V, J and clone size come from that table. For this sample the table gives some 200,000 clones, of which roughly 88% were detected only once. Of the sample, 1.5% is held by the ten largest clones.

This chain is built from TRBV2 and TRBJ1-5, with 7 bases aligning to TRBD1. The source of this sequence is a man between 18 and 29 years old with active or convalescent COVID-19. The sample comprised peripheral blood. The DNA sequence is TGTGCCAGCAGTGGTCCCGGGACAGCAAATCAGCCCCAGCATTTT. Translated, this is CASSGPGTANQPQHF.